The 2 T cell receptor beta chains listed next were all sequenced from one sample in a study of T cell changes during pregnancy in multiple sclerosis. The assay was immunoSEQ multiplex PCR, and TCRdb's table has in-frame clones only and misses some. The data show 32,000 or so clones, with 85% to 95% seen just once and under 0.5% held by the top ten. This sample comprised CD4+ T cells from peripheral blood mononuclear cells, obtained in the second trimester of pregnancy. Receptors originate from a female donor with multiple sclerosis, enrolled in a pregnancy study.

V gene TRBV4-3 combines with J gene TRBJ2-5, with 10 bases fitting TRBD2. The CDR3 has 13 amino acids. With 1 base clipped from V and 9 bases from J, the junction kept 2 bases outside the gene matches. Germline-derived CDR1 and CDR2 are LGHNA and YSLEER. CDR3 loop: CASSQGLAGAQYF. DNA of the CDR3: TGCGCCAGCAGCCAAGGGCTAGCGGGGGCCCAGTACTTC.

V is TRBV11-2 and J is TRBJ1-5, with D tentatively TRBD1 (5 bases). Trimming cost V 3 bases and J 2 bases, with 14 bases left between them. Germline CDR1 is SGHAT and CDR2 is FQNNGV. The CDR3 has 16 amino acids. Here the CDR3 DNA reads TGTGCCAGCAGCTTGGGGGGTAGGGGCGGCAATCAGCCCCAGCATTTT. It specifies CASSLGGRGGNQPQHF.